The rows below give T cell receptor beta chains drawn from one sample of a study of blood T cells in healthy people across ages. TCRdb processed the 5' RACE reads anew with MiXCR; each CDR3 protein has one entry. The table lists about 840,000 distinct CDR3 sequences, 25% to 35% of them singletons, with 10% to 13% in the top ten. Separately, the same data were catalogued under a study of T cells of mothers and their children.

The sample was blood. Source of these receptors: a woman aged 40 to 50 in good health. The CDR3 runs from the conserved cysteine through the conserved F or W. D genes are given only for firm matches. The size entry is marked missing in some rows and otherwise reads once, few, many or a size class.

D: NA; V: TRBV7-9; size: NA; J: TRBJ2-1; CDR3: CASSLASGAKGGQFF; DNA: TGTGCCAGCAGCTTAGCGAGCGGAGCCAAGGGAGGGCAGTTCTTC
D: TRBD2; V: TRBV6-6; size: few; J: TRBJ2-5; CDR3: CASSSLAGGTQETQYF; DNA: TGTGCCAGCAGTTCTCTAGCGGGAGGAACCCAAGAGACCCAGTACTTC
D: TRBD1; V: TRBV5-1; size: few; J: TRBJ1-2; CDR3: CASSAQGADYGHTF; DNA: TGCGCCAGCAGCGCCCAGGGGGCGGACTATGGCCACACCTTC
D: TRBD1; V: TRBV20-1; size: NA; J: TRBJ2-5; CDR3: CSAAGTGRVETQYF; DNA: TGCAGTGCCGCGGGGACAGGGAGGGTGGAGACCCAGTACTTC
D: NA; V: TRBV7-2; size: few; J: TRBJ2-3; CDR3: CASRQGGPDTQYF; DNA: TGTGCCAGCAGGCAGGGAGGCCCAGATACGCAGTATTTT
D: TRBD2; V: TRBV5-1; size: many; J: TRBJ2-5; CDR3: CASSRVAGVQAETQYF; DNA: TGCGCCAGCAGCAGGGTAGCGGGGGTCCAGGCAGAGACCCAGTACTTC
D: NA; V: TRBV7-8; size: NA; J: TRBJ1-6; CDR3: CASLEGSSYNSPLHF; DNA: TGTGCCAGCCTCGAAGGTAGCTCCTATAATTCACCCCTCCACTTT
D: TRBD1; V: TRBV20-1; size: few; J: TRBJ1-5; CDR3: CSAPLQGKISNQPQHF; DNA: TGCAGTGCGCCATTACAGGGGAAAATTAGCAATCAGCCCCAGCATTTT
D: NA; V: TRBV7-2; size: many; J: TRBJ2-5; CDR3: CASSLRGLQETQYF; DNA: TGTGCCAGCAGCCTCCGGGGGCTCCAAGAGACCCAGTACTTC
D: NA; V: TRBV7-9; size: few; J: TRBJ1-6; CDR3: CASSLGSGRSPLHF; DNA: TGTGCCAGCAGCTTAGGGTCAGGACGGTCACCCCTCCACTTT
D: NA; V: TRBV20-1; size: few; J: TRBJ1-4; CDR3: CSARWGRWATNEKLFF; DNA: TGCAGTGCCCGTTGGGGAAGGTGGGCAACTAATGAAAAACTGTTTTTT
D: TRBD1; V: TRBV5-1; size: many; J: TRBJ1-2; CDR3: CASSSGTGGYTF; DNA: TGCGCCAGCAGCTCCGGGACAGGTGGCTACACCTTC
D: NA; V: TRBV12-3/TRBV12-4; size: many; J: TRBJ1-1; CDR3: CASSLTQNTEAFF; DNA: TGTGCCAGCAGTTTAACGCAGAACACTGAAGCTTTCTTT
D: TRBD2; V: TRBV20-1; size: few; J: TRBJ2-7; CDR3: CSAGTSGGAEEQYF; DNA: TGCAGTGCTGGGACTAGCGGGGGGGCGGAAGAGCAGTACTTC
D: TRBD2; V: TRBV6-2/TRBV6-3; size: many; J: TRBJ2-7; CDR3: CASSSLLAGAYEQYF; DNA: TGTGCCAGCAGTTCCCTACTAGCGGGAGCCTACGAGCAGTACTTC
D: NA; V: TRBV20-1; size: many; J: TRBJ2-7; CDR3: CSAQVGGMDYEQYF; DNA: TGCAGTGCCCAAGTGGGGGGTATGGACTACGAGCAGTACTTC
D: NA; V: TRBV5-5; size: NA; J: TRBJ1-5; CDR3: CASSLSEANQPQHF; DNA: TGTGCCAGCAGCTTGTCGGAAGCTAATCAGCCCCAGCATTTT
D: NA; V: TRBV4-1; size: NA; J: TRBJ2-1; CDR3: CASSQDLFGRYNEQFF; DNA: TGCGCCAGCAGCCAAGATCTTTTCGGGCGGTACAATGAGCAGTTCTTC